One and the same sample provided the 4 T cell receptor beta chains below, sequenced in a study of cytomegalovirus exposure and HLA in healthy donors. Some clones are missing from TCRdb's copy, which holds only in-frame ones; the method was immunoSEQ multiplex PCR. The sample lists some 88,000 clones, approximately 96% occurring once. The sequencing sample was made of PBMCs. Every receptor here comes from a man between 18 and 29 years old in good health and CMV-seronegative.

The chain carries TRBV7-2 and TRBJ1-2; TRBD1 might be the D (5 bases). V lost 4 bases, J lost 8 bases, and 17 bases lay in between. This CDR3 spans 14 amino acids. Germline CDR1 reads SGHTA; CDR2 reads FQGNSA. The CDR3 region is CASSSRQNPIGYTF. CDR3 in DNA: TGTGCCAGCAGCTCCAGACAGAACCCAATCGGCTACACCTTC.

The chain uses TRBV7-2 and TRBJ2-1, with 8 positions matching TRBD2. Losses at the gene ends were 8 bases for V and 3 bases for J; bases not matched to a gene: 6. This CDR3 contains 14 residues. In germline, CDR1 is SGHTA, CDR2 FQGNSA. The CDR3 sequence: CASGASGHYNEQFF. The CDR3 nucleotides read TGTGCCAGCGGAGCTAGCGGGCACTACAATGAGCAGTTCTTC.

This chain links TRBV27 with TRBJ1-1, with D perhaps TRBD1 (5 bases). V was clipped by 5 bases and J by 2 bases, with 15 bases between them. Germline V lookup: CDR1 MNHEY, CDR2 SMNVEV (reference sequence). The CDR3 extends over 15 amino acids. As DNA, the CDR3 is TGTGCCAGCAGTCCCCTGGGCGGGGGAAACACTGAAGCTTTCTTT. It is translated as CASSPLGGGNTEAFF.

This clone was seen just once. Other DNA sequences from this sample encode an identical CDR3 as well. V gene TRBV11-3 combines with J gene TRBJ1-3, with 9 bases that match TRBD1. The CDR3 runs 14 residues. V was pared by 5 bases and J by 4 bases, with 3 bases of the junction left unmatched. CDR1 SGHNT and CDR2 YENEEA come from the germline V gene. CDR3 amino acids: CASSLQGAGNTIYF. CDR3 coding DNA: TGTGCCAGCAGCCTACAGGGGGCCGGAAACACCATATATTTT.